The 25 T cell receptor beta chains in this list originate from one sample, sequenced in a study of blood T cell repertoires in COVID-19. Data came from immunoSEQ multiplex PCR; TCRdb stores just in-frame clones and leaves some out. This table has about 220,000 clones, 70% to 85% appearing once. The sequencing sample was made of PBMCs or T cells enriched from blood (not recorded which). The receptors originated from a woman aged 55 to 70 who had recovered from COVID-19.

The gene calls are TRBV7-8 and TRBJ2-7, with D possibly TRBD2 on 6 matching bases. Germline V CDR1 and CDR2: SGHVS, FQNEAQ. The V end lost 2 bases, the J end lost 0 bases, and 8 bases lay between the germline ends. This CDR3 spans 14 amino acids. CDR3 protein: CASSLRDFSYEQYF. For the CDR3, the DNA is TGTGCCAGCAGCTTACGGGACTTCTCCTACGAGCAGTACTTC.

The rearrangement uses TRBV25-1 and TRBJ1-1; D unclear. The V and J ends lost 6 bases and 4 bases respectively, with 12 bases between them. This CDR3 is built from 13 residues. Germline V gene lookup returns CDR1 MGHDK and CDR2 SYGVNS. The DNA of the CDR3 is TGTGCCAGCAGCTTCATGGGGAGCACTGAAGCTTTCTTT. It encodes CASSFMGSTEAFF.

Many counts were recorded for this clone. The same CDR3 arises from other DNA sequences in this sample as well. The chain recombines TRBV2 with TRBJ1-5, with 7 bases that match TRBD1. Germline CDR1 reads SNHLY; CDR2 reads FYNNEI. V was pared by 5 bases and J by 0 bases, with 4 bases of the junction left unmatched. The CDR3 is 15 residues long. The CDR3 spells CASSLNRGSNQPQHF. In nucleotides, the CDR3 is TGTGCCAGCAGTCTAAACAGGGGTAGCAATCAGCCCCAGCATTTT. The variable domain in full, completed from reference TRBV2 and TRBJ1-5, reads EPEVTQTPSHQVTQMGQEVILRCVPISNHLYFYWYRQILGQKVEFLVSFYNNEISEKSEIFDDQFSVERPDGSNFTLKIRSTKLEDSAMYFCASSLNRGSNQPQHFGDGTRLSIL.

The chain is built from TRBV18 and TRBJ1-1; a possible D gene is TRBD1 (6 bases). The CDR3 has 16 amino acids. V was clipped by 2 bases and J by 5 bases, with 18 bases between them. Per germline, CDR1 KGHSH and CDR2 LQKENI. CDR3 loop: CASSPSPIGGGTEAFF. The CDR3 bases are TGTGCCAGCTCACCATCCCCCATAGGGGGGGGTACTGAAGCTTTCTTT. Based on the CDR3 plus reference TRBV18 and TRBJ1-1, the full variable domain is NAGVMQNPRHLVRRRGQEARLRCSPMKGHSHVYWYRQLPEEGLKFMVYLQKENIIDESGMPKERFSAEFPKEGPSILRIQQVVRGDSAAYFCASSPSPIGGGTEAFFGQGTRLTVV.

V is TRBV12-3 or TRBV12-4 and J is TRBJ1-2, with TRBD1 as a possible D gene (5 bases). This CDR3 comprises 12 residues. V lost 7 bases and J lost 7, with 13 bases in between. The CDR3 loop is CASTLTGSGYTF. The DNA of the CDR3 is TGTGCCAGCACCTTAACAGGATCTGGCTACACCTTC.

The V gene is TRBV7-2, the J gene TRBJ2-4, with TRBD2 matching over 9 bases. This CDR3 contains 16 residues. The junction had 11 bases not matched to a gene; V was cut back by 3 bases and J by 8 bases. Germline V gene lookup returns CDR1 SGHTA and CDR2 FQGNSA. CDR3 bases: TGTGCCAGCAGCTTTAGCGGGAGAGGGGGGCGGGACATTCAGTACTTC. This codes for CASSFSGRGGRDIQYF.

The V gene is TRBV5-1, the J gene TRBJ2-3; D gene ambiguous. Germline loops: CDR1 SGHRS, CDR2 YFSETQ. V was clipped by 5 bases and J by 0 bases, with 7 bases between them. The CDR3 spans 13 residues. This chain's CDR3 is CASSTGSTDTQYF. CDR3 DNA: TGCGCCAGCAGTACGGGTAGCACAGATACGCAGTATTTT.

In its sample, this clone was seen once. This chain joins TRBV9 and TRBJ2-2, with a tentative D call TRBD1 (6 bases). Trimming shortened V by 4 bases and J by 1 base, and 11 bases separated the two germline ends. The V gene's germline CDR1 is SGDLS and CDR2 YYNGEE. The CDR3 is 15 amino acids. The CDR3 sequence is CASSLQGWNTGELFF. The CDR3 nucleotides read TGTGCCAGCAGCTTACAGGGATGGAACACCGGGGAGCTGTTTTTT.

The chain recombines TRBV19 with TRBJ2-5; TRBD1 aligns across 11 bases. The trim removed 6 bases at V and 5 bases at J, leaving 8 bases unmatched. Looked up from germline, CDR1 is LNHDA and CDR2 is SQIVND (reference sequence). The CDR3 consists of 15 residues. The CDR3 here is CASSYGTGGGETQYF. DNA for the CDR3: TGTGCCAGTAGCTACGGGACAGGGGGGGGTGAGACCCAGTACTTC.

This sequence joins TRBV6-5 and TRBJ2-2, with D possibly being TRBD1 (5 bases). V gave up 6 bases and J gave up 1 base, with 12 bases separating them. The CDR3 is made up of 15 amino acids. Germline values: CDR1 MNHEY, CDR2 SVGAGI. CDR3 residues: CASSRQSLNTGELFF. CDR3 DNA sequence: TGTGCCAGCAGCAGACAGTCCTTGAACACCGGGGAGCTGTTTTTT.

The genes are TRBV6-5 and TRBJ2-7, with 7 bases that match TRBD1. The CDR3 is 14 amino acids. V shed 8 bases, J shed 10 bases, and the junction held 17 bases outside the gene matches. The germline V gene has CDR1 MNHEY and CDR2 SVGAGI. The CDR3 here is CASRSPWTGWKQYF. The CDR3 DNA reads TGTGCCAGCCGCAGCCCATGGACAGGTTGGAAACAGTACTTC.

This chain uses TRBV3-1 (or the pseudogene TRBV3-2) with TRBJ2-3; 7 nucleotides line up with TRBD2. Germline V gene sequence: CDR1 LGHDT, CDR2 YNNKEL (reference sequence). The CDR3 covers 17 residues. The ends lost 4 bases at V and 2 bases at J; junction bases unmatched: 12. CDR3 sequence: CASSLGRRGDSTDTQYF. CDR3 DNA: TGTGCCAGCAGCCTCGGACGACGGGGGGACTCCACAGATACGCAGTATTTT.

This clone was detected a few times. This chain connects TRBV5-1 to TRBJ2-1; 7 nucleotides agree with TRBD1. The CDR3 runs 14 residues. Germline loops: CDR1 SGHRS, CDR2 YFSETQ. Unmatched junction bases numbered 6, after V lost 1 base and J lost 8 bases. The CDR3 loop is CASSLNPGTDEQFF. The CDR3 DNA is TGCGCCAGCAGCTTGAATCCGGGGACAGATGAGCAGTTCTTC.

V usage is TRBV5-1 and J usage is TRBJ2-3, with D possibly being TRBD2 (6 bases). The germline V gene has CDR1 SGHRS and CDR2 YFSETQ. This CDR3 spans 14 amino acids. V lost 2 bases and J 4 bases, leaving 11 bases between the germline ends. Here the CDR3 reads CASSFPLASDTQYF. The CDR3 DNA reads TGCGCCAGCAGCTTCCCACTAGCATCAGATACGCAGTATTTT.

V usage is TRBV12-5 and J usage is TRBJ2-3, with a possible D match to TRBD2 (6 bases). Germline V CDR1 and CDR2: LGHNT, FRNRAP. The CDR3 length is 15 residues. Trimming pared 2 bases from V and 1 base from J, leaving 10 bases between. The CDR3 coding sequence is TGTGCTAGTGGTTTGTCTAGCGCACGCACAGATACGCAGTATTTT. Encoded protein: CASGLSSARTDTQYF.

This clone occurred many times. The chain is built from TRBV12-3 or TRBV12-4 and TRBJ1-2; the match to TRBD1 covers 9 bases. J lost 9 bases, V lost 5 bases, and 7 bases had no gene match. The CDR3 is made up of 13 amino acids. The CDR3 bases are TGTGCCAGCAGTCCCGGGACAGGGCTCCGCTACACCTTC. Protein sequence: CASSPGTGLRYTF.

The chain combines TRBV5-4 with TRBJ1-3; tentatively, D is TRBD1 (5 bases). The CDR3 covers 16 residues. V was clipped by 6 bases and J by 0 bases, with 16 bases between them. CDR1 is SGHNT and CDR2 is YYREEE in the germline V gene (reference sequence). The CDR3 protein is CASKEGNRNSGNTIYF. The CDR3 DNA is TGTGCCAGCAAGGAGGGGAACAGGAACTCTGGAAACACCATATATTTT. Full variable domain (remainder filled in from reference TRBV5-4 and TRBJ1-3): ETGVTQSPTHLIKTRGQQVTLRCSSQSGHNTVSWYQQALGQGPQFIFQYYREEENGRGNFPPRFSGLQFPNYSSELNVNALELDDSALYLCASKEGNRNSGNTIYFGEGSWLTVV.

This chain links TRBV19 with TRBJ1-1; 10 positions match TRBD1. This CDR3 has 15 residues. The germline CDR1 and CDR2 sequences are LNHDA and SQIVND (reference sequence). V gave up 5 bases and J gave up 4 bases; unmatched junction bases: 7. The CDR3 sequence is CASSAETGGFTEAFF. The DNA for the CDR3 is TGTGCCAGTAGTGCGGAGACAGGGGGCTTCACTGAAGCTTTCTTT.

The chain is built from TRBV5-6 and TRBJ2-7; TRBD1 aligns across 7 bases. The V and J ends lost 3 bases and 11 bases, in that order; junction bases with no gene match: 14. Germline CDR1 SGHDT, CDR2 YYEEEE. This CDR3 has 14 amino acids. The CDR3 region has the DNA TGTGCCAGCAGCTGGATGATACTTGGACAGGAGGAGTACTTC. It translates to CASSWMILGQEEYF.

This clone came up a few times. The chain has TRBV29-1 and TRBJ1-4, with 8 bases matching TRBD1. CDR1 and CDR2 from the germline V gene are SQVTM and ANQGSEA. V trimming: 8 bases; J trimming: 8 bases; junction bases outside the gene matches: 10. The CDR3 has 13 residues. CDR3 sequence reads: CSYQSTGVEKLFF. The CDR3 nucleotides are TGCAGCTATCAATCGACAGGGGTCGAAAAACTGTTTTTT.

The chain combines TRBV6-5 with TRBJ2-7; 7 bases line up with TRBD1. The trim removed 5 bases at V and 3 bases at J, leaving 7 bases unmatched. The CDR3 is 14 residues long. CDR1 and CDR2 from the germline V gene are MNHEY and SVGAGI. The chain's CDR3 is CASSNRQGNYEQYF. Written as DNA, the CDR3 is TGTGCCAGCAGTAACCGACAGGGAAACTACGAGCAGTACTTC.

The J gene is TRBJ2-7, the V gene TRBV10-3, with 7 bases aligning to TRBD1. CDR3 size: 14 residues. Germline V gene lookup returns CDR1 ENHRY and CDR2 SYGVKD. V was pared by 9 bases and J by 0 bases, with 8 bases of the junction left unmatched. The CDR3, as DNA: TGTGCCATACAACAGGGGATAAACTCCTACGAGCAGTACTTC. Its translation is CAIQQGINSYEQYF.

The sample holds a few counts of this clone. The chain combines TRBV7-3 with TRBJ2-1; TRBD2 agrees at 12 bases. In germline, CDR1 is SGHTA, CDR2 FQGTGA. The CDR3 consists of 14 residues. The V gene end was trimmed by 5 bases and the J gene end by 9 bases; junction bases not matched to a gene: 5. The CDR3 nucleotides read TGTGCCAGCAGCCCCGGACTAGCGGGGTTTGAGCAGTTCTTC. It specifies CASSPGLAGFEQFF. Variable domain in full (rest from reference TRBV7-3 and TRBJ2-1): GAGVSQTPSNKVTEKGKYVELRCDPISGHTALYWYRQSLGQGPEFLIYFQGTGAADDSGLPNDRFFAVRPEGSVSTLKIQRTERGDSAVYLCASSPGLAGFEQFFGPGTRLTVL.

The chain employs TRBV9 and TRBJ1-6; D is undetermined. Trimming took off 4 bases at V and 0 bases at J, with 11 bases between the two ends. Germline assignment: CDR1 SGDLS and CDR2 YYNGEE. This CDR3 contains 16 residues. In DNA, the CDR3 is TGTGCCAGCAGCCCACGACCTAGCTCCTATAATTCACCCCTCCACTTT. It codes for CASSPRPSSYNSPLHF.

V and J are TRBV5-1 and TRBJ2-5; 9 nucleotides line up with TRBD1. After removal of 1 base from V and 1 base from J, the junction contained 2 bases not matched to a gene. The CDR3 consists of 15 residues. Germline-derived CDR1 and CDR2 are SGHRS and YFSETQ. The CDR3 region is CASSLSTGGQETQYF. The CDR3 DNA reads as TGCGCCAGCAGCTTGTCGACAGGGGGCCAAGAGACCCAGTACTTC.